These 13 T cell receptor beta chains came from one sample sequenced in a study of blood T cell repertoires in COVID-19. Only in-frame clones appear in the TCRdb table, and some are missing; sequencing was by immunoSEQ multiplex PCR. The sample carries 200,000 or so clones, about 85% recorded once. Material for sequencing was peripheral blood. The receptors originated from a man between 50 and 59 years old who had recovered from COVID-19.

The chain recombines TRBV13 with TRBJ2-4, with 12 bases fitting TRBD1. With V trimmed by 5 bases and J by 0 bases, 5 bases remained unmatched. Germline V CDR1 and CDR2: PRHDT, FYEKMQ (reference sequence). The CDR3 has 17 residues. In nucleotides, the CDR3 is TGTGCCAGCAGCAAGGGACAGGGGGCCCTAGCCAAAAACATTCAGTACTTC. This sequence encodes CASSKGQGALAKNIQYF. Full variable domain (remainder filled in from reference TRBV13 and TRBJ2-4): AAGVIQSPRHLIKEKRETATLKCYPIPRHDTVYWYQQGPGQDPQFLISFYEKMQSDKGSIPDRFSAQQFSDYHSELNMSSLELGDSALYFCASSKGQGALAKNIQYFGAGTRLSVL.

The chain joins TRBV30 to TRBJ2-1, with TRBD2 identical over 14 bases. Trimming removed 4 bases from V and 7 bases from J; junction bases left unmatched: 15. Per germline, CDR1 GTSNPN and CDR2 SVGIG (reference sequence). The CDR3 consists of 18 residues. The CDR3 protein is CAWMGTSGSLGLWNEQFF. The CDR3 DNA is TGTGCCTGGATGGGGACTAGCGGGAGTCTAGGTCTCTGGAATGAGCAGTTCTTC.

V and J are TRBV28 and TRBJ1-5, with D possibly TRBD1 on 6 matching bases. Deletions cut 8 bases from V and 0 bases from J, with 11 bases between. The CDR3 has 14 residues. The V gene's germline CDR1 is MDHEN and CDR2 SYDVKM. The CDR3 protein is CASAYRDSNQPQHF. In nucleotides, the CDR3 is TGTGCCAGCGCCTACAGGGATAGCAATCAGCCCCAGCATTTT.

This sequence joins TRBV6-5 and TRBJ2-7; TRBD1 matches at 8 bases. CDR1 is MNHEY, CDR2 SVGAGI, per germline. V was clipped by 6 bases and J by 2 bases; unmatched bases: 9. The CDR3 runs to 15 residues. The CDR3 reads CASSQGAGGPYEQYF. The CDR3 DNA reads TGTGCCAGCAGCCAGGGGGCAGGGGGACCCTACGAGCAGTACTTC.

The rearrangement joins TRBV9 to TRBJ1-3; D remains unclear. V lost 0 bases and J 4 bases, leaving 11 bases between the germline ends. This CDR3 region has 15 residues. Looked up from germline, CDR1 is SGDLS and CDR2 is YYNGEE. The CDR3 DNA reads TGTGCCAGCAGCGTAGGTCGGGGATCGGGAAACACCATATATTTT. Protein sequence: CASSVGRGSGNTIYF.

The gene calls are TRBV30 and TRBJ2-3; TRBD2 matches at 7 bases. This CDR3 region has 13 residues. Unmatched junction bases numbered 9, after V lost 6 bases and J lost 6 bases. Germline CDR1 and CDR2: GTSNPN and SVGIG (reference sequence). CDR3: CACPISGLDTQYF. The CDR3 nucleotides read TGTGCCTGCCCCATTAGCGGGCTCGATACGCAGTATTTT.

The rearrangement joins TRBV7-2 to TRBJ1-2; tentatively, D is TRBD1 (6 bases). V gave up 1 base and J gave up 3 bases, with 12 bases separating them. This CDR3 contains 15 residues. Germline V CDR1 and CDR2: SGHTA, FQGNSA. The CDR3 protein is CASSLVGGQDYGYTF. The CDR3 nucleotides read TGTGCCAGCAGCTTAGTGGGGGGGCAGGACTATGGCTACACCTTC.

This clone appeared a single time. The chain is built from TRBV5-1 and TRBJ2-1; 7 bases align to TRBD1. In germline, CDR1 is SGHRS, CDR2 YFSETQ. The ends lost 1 base at V and 0 bases at J; junction bases unmatched: 1. The CDR3 spans 15 residues. CDR3 DNA sequence: TGCGCCAGCAGCTTGACAGGGGACTCCTACAATGAGCAGTTCTTC. Translation gives CASSLTGDSYNEQFF.

This rearrangement joins TRBV5-4 to TRBJ2-3; 9 nucleotides align to TRBD2. Trimming at V came to 4 bases and at J to 6 bases, leaving 9 bases not matched to a gene. CDR1 and CDR2 (germline): SGHNT, YYREEE (reference sequence). The CDR3 extends over 15 amino acids. CDR3 bases: TGTGCCAGCAGCGCAGCGGGAGGTATTGTTGATACGCAGTATTTT. It is translated as CASSAAGGIVDTQYF.

This sequence joins TRBV10-3 and TRBJ2-1; TRBD2 matches 7 bases. Germline trimming cut 10 bases from V and 7 bases from J; bases unmatched to any gene: 10. This CDR3 has 13 residues. CDR1 is ENHRY, CDR2 SYGVKD, per germline. CDR3 protein: CASERDGLNEQFF. CDR3 bases: TGTGCCAGCGAGCGGGATGGTTTGAATGAGCAGTTCTTC.

The chain joins TRBV6-4 to TRBJ2-1, with no clear D. Germline CDR1 and CDR2: MRHNA and SNTAGT. The CDR3 length is 15 residues. The ends were cut back, 0 bases at V and 9 bases at J, with 15 bases in the middle. CDR3 loop: CASSDSLARGGEQFF. In nucleotides, the CDR3 is TGTGCCAGCAGTGACTCCTTAGCACGTGGTGGTGAGCAGTTCTTC.

With regard to this clone: This sample includes further DNA sequences coding for the same CDR3. The chain employs TRBV7-2 and TRBJ2-2; TRBD1 agrees at 9 bases. V was clipped by 1 base and J by 4 bases; unmatched bases: 1. This CDR3 is 15 amino acids long. Germline V CDR1 and CDR2: SGHTA, FQGNSA. CDR3 loop: CASSLDRGRTGELFF. The CDR3 region has the DNA TGTGCCAGCAGCTTAGACAGGGGGCGCACCGGGGAGCTGTTTTTT. Filled out from reference TRBV7-2 and TRBJ2-2, the complete variable domain reads GAGVSQSPSNKVTEKGKDVELRCDPISGHTALYWYRQSLGQGLEFLIYFQGNSAPDKSGLPSDRFSAERTGGSVSTLTIQRTQQEDSAVYLCASSLDRGRTGELFFGEGSRLTVL.

Only a few counts were recorded for this clone. The gene calls are TRBV6-5 and TRBJ2-3; D unresolved. The CDR3 is 15 residues long. CDR1 and CDR2 (germline): MNHEY, SVGAGI. With 4 bases removed from V and 0 bases from J, the gap between germline ends came to 11 bases. The DNA of the CDR3 is TGTGCCAGCAGTTTTAGTGGTGTCAGCACAGATACGCAGTATTTT. Its translation: CASSFSGVSTDTQYF.